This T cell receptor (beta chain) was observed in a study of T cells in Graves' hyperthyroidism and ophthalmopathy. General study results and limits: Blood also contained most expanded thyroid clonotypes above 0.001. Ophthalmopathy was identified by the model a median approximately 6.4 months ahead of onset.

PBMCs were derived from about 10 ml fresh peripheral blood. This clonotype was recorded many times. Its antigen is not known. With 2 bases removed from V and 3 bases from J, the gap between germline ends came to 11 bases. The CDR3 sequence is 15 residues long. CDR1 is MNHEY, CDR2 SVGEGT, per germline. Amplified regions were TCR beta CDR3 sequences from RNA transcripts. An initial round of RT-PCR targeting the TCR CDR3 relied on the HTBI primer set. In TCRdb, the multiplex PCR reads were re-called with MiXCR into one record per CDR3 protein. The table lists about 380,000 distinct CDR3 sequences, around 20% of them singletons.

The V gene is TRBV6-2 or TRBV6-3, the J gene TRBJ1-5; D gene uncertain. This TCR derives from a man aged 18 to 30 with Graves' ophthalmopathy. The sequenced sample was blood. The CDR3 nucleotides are TGTGCCAGCAGTTACCGCTCGGGCCACAATCAGCCCCAGCATTTT. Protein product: CASSYRSGHNQPQHF.